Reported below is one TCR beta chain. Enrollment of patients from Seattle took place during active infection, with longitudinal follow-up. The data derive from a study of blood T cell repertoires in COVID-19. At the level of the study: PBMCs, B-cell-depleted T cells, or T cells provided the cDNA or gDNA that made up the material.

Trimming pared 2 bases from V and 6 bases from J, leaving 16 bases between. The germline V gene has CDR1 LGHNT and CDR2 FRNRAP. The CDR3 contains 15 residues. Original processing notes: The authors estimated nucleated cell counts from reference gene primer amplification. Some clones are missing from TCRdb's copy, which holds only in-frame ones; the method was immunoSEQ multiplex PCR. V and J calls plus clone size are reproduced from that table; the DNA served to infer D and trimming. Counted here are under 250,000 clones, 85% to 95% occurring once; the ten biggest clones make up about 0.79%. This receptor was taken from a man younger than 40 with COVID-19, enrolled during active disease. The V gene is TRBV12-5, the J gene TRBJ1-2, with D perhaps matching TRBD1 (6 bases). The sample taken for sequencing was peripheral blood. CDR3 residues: CASGLRGGSGDGYTF. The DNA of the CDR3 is TGTGCTAGTGGTTTGAGGGGGGGATCCGGAGATGGCTACACCTTC. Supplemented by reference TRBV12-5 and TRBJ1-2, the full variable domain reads DARVTQTPRHKVTEMGQEVTMRCQPILGHNTVFWYRQTMMQGLELLAYFRNRAPLDDSGMPKDRFSAEMPDATLATLKIQPSEPRDSAVYFCASGLRGGSGDGYTFGSGTRLTVV.